The clone carrying this TCR beta chain was seen more than once but under ten times. Antigen specificity is unknown. Ophthalmopathy cases met thresholds of Clinical Activity Score at least 3, NOSPECS grade at least 4 and duration under 3 months. It was uncontrolled infection, other autoimmune disease, pregnancy or lactation that excluded patients. V lost 3 bases to trimming and J lost 1 base; unmatched junction nucleotides: 6. Germline loops: CDR1 SNHLY, CDR2 FYNNEI. There are 16 residues in the CDR3. The data were obtained in a study of T cells in Graves' hyperthyroidism and ophthalmopathy. Study-wide results and caveats: From stable hyperthyroidism, ophthalmopathy was separated by a 13 V-J model. Ophthalmopathy was model-predicted a median about 6.7 months pre-onset.

Researchers took RNA transcripts and amplified the TCR beta CDR3 regions from them. The HTBI primer set drove a first-round RT-PCR of the TCR CDR3. One entry per CDR3 protein results from TCRdb running MiXCR on the multiplex PCR reads. The sample holds 410,000 or so distinct CDR3 sequences, roughly 14% seen once. The sample taken for sequencing was blood. This receptor was identified in a man aged 18 to 29 with Graves' ophthalmopathy. V usage is TRBV2 and J usage is TRBJ2-7, with 10 nucleotides matching TRBD1. The CDR3: CASSEYDRGPSYEQYF. The CDR3 region has the DNA TGTGCCAGCAGTGAGTATGACAGGGGGCCGTCCTACGAGCAGTACTTC.